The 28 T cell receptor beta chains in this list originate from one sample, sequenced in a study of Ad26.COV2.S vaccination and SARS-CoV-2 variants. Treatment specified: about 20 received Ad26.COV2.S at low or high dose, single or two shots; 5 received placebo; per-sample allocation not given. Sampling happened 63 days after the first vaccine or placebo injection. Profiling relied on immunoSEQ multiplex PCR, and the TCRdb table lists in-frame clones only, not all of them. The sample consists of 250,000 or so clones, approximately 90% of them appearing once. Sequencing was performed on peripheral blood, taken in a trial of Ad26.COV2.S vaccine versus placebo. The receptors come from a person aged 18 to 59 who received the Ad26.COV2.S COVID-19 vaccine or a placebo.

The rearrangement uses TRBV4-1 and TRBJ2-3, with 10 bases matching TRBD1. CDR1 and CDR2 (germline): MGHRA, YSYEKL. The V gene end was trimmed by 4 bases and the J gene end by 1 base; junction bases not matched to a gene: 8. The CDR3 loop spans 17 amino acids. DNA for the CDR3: TGCGCCAGCAGCCTATCACGGGGGACAGGGGGCACAGATACGCAGTATTTT. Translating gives CASSLSRGTGGTDTQYF.

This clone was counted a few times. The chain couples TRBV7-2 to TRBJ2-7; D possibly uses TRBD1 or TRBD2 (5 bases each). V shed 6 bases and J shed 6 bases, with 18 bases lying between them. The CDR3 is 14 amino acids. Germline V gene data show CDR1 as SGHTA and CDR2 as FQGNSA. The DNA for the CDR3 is TGTGCCAGCAGGAAGGGACGGGTTAGGTCCGAGCAGTACTTC. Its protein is CASRKGRVRSEQYF.

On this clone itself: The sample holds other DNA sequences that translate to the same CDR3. The CDR3 DNA is TGTGCCAGCAGCCGGCAACAGGGATACGAGCAGTACTTC. Its translation is CASSRQQGYEQYF. V gene TRBV3-1 (or the pseudogene TRBV3-2) combines with J gene TRBJ2-7; D possibly corresponds to TRBD1 (6 bases). V lost 4 bases, J lost 4 bases, and 11 bases lay in between. The CDR3 is made up of 13 amino acids. The germline CDR1 and CDR2 sequences are LGHDT and YNNKEL (reference sequence).

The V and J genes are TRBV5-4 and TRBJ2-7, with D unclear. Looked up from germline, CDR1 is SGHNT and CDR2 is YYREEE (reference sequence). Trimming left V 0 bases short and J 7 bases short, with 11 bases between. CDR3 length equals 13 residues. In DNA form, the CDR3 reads TGTGCCAGCAGCTTGGGTGGACCCTCAGAGCAGTACTTC. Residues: CASSLGGPSEQYF.

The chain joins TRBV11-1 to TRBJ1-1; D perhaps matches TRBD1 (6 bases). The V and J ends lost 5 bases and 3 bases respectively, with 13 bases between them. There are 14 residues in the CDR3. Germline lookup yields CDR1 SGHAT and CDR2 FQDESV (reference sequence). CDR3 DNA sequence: TGTGCCAGCAGCGACGAATACAGGGACACTGAAGCTTTCTTT. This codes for CASSDEYRDTEAFF.

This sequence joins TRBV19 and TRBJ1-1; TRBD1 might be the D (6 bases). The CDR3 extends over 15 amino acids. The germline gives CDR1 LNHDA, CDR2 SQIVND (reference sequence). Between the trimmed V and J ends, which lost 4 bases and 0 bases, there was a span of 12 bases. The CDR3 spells CASSTGGHLNTEAFF. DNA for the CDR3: TGTGCCAGTAGTACCGGGGGACACTTGAACACTGAAGCTTTCTTT. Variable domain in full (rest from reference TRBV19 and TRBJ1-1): DGGITQSPKYLFRKEGQNVTLSCEQNLNHDAMYWYRQDPGQGLRLIYYSQIVNDFQKGDIAEGYSVSREKKESFPLTVTSAQKNPTAFYLCASSTGGHLNTEAFFGQGTRLTVV.

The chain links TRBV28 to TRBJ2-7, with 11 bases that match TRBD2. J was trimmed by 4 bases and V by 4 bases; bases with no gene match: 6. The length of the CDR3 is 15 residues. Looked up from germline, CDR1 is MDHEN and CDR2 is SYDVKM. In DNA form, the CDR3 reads TGTGCCAGCAGTTCTCCGGGACTAGCGGCGTACGAGCAGTACGTC. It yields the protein CASSSPGLAAYEQYV.

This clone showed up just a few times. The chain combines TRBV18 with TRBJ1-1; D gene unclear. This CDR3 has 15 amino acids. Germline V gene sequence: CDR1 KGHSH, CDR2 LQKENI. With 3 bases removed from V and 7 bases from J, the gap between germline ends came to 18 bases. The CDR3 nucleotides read TGTGCCAGCTCACCCCTCCCCGGCTTAAGTTTTGAAGCTTTCTTT. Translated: CASSPLPGLSFEAFF.

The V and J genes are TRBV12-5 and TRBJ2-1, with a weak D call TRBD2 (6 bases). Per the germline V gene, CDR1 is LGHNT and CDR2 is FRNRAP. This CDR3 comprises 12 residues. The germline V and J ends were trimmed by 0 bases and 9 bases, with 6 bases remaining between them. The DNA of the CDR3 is TGTGCTAGTGGTTTGGTCGGGAGTGAGCAGTTCTTC. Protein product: CASGLVGSEQFF. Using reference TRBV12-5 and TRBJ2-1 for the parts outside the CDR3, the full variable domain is DARVTQTPRHKVTEMGQEVTMRCQPILGHNTVFWYRQTMMQGLELLAYFRNRAPLDDSGMPKDRFSAEMPDATLATLKIQPSEPRDSAVYFCASGLVGSEQFFGPGTRLTVL.

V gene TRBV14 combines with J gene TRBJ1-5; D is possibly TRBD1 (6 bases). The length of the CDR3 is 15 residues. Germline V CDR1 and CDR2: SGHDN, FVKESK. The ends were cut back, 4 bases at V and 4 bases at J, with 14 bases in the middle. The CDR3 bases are TGTGCCAGCAGCCTGATACAGGGACTTAATCAGCCCCAGCATTTT. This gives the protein CASSLIQGLNQPQHF. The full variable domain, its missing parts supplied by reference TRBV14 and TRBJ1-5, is EAGVTQFPSHSVIEKGQTVTLRCDPISGHDNLYWYRRVMGKEIKFLLHFVKESKQDESGMPNNRFLAERTGGTYSTLKVQPAELEDSGVYFCASSLIQGLNQPQHFGDGTRLSIL.

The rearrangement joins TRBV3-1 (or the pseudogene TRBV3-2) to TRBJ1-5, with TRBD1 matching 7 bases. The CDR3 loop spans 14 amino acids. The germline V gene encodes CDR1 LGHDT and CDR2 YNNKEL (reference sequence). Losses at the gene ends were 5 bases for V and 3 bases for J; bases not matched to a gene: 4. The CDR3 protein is CASSAGQFNQPQHF. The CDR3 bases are TGTGCCAGCAGCGCGGGACAGTTCAATCAGCCCCAGCATTTT.

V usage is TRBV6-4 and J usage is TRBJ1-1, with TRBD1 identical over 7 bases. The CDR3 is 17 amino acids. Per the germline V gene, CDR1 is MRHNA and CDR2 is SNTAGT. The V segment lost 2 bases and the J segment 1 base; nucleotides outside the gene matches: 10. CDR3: CASSDRDRIIGNTEAFF. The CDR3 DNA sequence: TGTGCCAGCAGTGACCGGGACAGAATAATCGGGAACACTGAAGCTTTCTTT.

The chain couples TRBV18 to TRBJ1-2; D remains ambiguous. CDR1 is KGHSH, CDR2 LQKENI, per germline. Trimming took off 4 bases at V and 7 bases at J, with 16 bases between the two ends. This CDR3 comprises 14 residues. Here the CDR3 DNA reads TGTGCCAGCTCACAAGAGACCAGGCCGGGTGGCTACACCTTC. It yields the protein CASSQETRPGGYTF.

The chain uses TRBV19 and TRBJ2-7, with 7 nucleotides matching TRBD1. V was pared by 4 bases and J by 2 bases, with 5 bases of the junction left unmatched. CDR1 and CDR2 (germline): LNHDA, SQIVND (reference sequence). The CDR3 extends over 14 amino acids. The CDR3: CASSRQGVAYEQYF. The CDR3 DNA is TGTGCCAGTAGTAGACAGGGCGTCGCCTACGAGCAGTACTTC.

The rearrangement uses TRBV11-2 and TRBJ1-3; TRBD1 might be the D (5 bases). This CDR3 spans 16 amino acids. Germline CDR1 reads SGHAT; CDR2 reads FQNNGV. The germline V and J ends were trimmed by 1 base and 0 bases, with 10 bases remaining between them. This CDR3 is CASSLATGLSGNTIYF. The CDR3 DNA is TGTGCCAGCAGCTTAGCCACAGGCCTCTCTGGAAACACCATATATTTT.

CDR3 nucleotides: TGTGCCAGTTCCACAATACAGGGAGGGCAAGAGACCCAGTACTTC. Amino acids: CASSTIQGGQETQYF. The chain recombines TRBV9 with TRBJ2-5; D might be TRBD2 (7 bases). This CDR3 has 15 amino acids. The V end was cut by 8 bases, the J end by 2 bases, with 19 bases between. Germline V gene lookup returns CDR1 SGDLS and CDR2 YYNGEE. Full variable domain (rest looked up from reference TRBV9 and TRBJ2-5): DSGVTQTPKHLITATGQRVTLRCSPRSGDLSVYWYQQSLDQGLQFLIQYYNGEERAKGNILERFSAQQFPDLHSELNLSSLELGDSALYFCASSTIQGGQETQYFGPGTRLLVL.

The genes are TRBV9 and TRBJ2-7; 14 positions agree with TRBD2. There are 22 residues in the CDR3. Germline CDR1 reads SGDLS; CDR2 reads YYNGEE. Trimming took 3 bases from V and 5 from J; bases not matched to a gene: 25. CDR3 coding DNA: TGTGCCAGCAGCGCAGGACGAGGGCGCCCTGAAGGGACTAGCGGGAGTCAGGACGAGCAGTACGTC. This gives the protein CASSAGRGRPEGTSGSQDEQYV.

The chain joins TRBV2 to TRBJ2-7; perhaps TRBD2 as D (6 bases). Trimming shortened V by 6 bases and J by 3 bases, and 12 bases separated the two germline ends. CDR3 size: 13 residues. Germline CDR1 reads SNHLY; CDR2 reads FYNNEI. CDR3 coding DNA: TGTGCCAGCAGCGGCGGGGACGGCTACGAGCAGTACGTC. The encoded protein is CASSGGDGYEQYV.

This CDR3 reads CASSSRINYGYTF. CDR3 nucleotide sequence: TGTGCCAGCAGTTCAAGGATTAACTATGGCTACACCTTC. This chain links TRBV6-2 or TRBV6-3 with TRBJ1-2; D gene unclear. Germline CDR1 and CDR2: MNHEY and SVGEGT. V lost 4 bases and J 1 base, leaving 7 bases between the germline ends. The CDR3 runs 13 residues.

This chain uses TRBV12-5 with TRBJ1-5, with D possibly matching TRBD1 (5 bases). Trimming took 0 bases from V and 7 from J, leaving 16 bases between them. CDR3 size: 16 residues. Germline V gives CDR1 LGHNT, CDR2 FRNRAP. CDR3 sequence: CASGLVDRGGWQPQHF. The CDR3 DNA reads TGTGCTAGTGGTTTGGTAGATCGGGGGGGTTGGCAGCCCCAGCATTTT.

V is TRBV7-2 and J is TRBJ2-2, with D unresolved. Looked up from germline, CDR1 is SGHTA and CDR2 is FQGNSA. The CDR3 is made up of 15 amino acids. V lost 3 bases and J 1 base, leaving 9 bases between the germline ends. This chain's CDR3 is CASSLSPRNTGELFF. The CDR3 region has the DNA TGTGCCAGCAGCTTGTCCCCCAGGAACACCGGGGAGCTGTTTTTT. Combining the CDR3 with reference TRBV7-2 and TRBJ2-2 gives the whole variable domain GAGVSQSPSNKVTEKGKDVELRCDPISGHTALYWYRQSLGQGLEFLIYFQGNSAPDKSGLPSDRFSAERTGGSVSTLTIQRTQQEDSAVYLCASSLSPRNTGELFFGEGSRLTVL.

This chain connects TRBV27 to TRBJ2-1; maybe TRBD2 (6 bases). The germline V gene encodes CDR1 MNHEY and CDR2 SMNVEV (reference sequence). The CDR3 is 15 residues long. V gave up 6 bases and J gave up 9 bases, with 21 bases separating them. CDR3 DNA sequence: TGTGCCAGCAGCCTTCGGGGACTTCCGAATGGTGAGCAGTTCTTC. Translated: CASSLRGLPNGEQFF.

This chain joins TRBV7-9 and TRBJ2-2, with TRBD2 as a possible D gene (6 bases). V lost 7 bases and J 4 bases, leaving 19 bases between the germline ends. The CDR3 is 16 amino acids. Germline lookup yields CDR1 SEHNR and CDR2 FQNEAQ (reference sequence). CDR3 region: CASIRAGLATTGELFF. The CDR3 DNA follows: TGTGCCAGCATACGAGCAGGTCTAGCGACCACCGGGGAGCTGTTTTTT.

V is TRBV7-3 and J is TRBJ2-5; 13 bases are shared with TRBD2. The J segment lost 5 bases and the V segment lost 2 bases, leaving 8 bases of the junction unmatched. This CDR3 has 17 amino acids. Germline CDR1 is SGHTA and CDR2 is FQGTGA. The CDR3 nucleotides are TGTGCCAGCAGCTTAGTCACTAGCGGGGGGGCCGCGGAGACCCAGTACTTC. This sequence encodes CASSLVTSGGAAETQYF.

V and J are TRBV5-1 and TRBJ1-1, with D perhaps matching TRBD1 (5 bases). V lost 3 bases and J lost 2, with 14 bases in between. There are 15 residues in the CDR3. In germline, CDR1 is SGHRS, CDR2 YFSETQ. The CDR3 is CASSSERGVNTEAFF. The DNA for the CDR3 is TGCGCCAGCAGCTCGGAGCGGGGGGTTAACACTGAAGCTTTCTTT.

CDR3: CASSPMAGQGALEQYF. The CDR3 DNA sequence: TGCGCCAGCAGTCCCATGGCGGGACAGGGGGCGCTCGAGCAGTACTTC. The rearrangement uses TRBV5-1 and TRBJ2-7; TRBD1 agrees at 12 bases. There are 16 residues in the CDR3. CDR1 and CDR2 from the germline V gene are SGHRS and YFSETQ. Germline trimming cut 5 bases from V and 6 bases from J; bases unmatched to any gene: 12.

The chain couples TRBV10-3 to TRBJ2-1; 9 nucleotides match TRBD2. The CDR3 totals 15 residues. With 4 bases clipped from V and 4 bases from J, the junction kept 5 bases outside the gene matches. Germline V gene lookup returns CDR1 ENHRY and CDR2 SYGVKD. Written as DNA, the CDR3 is TGTGCCATCAGTGGTAGCGGGGGTGAGTACAATGAGCAGTTCTTC. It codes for CAISGSGGEYNEQFF.

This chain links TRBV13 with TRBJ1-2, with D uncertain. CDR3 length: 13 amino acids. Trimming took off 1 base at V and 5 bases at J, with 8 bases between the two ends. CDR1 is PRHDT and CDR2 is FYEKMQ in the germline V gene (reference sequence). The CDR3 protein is CASSLAGRYGYTF. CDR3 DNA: TGTGCCAGCAGCTTAGCAGGAAGATATGGCTACACCTTC.